A single sample is the source of the 14 T cell receptor beta chains below, sequenced in a study of STAT5B mutations in CD4+ large granular lymphocyte leukemia. Assay: immunoSEQ multiplex PCR; the TCRdb copy retains only in-frame clones and omits some. The sample shows about 33,000 clones, roughly 76% of them seen only once. The specimen was CD4+ T cells from blood buffy coats. These receptors came from a human donor in good health.

This clone was counted once. The chain combines TRBV7-3 with TRBJ2-2, with D perhaps given as TRBD1 or TRBD2 (5 bases each). Germline V CDR1 and CDR2: SGHTA, FQGTGA. Between the trimmed V and J ends, which lost 5 bases and 7 bases, there was a span of 23 bases. The CDR3 is 17 amino acids. Here the CDR3 DNA reads TGTGCCAGCAGCCTCACCGGGACCCCGAAGTGGGGCGGGGAGCTGTTTTTT. It translates to CASSLTGTPKWGGELFF.

This sequence joins TRBV7-9 and TRBJ1-5; D is possibly TRBD1 (6 bases). The CDR3 is made up of 14 amino acids. Germline lookup yields CDR1 SEHNR and CDR2 FQNEAQ (reference sequence). V gave up 5 bases and J gave up 4 bases, with 12 bases separating them. CDR3 residues: CASSPDSRNQPQHF. CDR3 sequence (DNA): TGTGCCAGCAGCCCGGACAGCCGAAATCAGCCCCAGCATTTT.

The chain is built from TRBV11-2 and TRBJ2-1; D gene ambiguous. The germline V and J ends were trimmed by 0 bases and 13 bases, with 13 bases remaining between them. The CDR3 loop spans 13 amino acids. Germline V gives CDR1 SGHAT, CDR2 FQNNGV. The CDR3 DNA reads as TGTGCCAGCAGCTTAGAGGGGTCCTCAGGTCAGTTCTTC. Protein sequence: CASSLEGSSGQFF.

This chain uses TRBV27 with TRBJ1-6; D gene unclear. Between the trimmed V and J ends, which lost 3 bases and 14 bases, there was a span of 8 bases. The CDR3 is made up of 11 amino acids. CDR1 MNHEY and CDR2 SMNVEV come from the germline V gene (reference sequence). Written as DNA, the CDR3 is TGTGCCAGCAGTTTTTTAGGAGCCCTCCACTTT. Amino acids: CASSFLGALHF.

The V gene is TRBV7-2, the J gene TRBJ1-1; TRBD1 aligns across 7 bases. V lost 8 bases, J lost 2 bases, and 11 bases stayed unmatched. Germline V gene data show CDR1 as SGHTA and CDR2 as FQGNSA. This CDR3 spans 15 amino acids. In DNA form, the CDR3 reads TGTGCCAGCGGAGTTGACGGGACAGCCAACACTGAAGCTTTCTTT. Encoded protein: CASGVDGTANTEAFF.

The chain recombines TRBV4-3 with TRBJ2-7, with 7 positions matching TRBD2. Trimming at V came to 3 bases and at J to 0 bases, leaving 14 bases not matched to a gene. The CDR3 is made up of 18 amino acids. CDR1 and CDR2 from the germline V gene are LGHNA and YSLEER. In DNA, the CDR3 is TGCGCCAGCAGCCAGAGGTTAGGGCGGGAGCAAGGCTCCTACGAGCAGTACTTC. As protein: CASSQRLGREQGSYEQYF.

The V and J genes are TRBV29-1 and TRBJ2-7; D possibly corresponds to TRBD1 (6 bases). V was pared by 1 base and J by 2 bases, with 9 bases between. The CDR3 covers 13 residues. CDR1 is SQVTM, CDR2 ANQGSEA, per germline. DNA of the CDR3: TGCAGCGTTGAAGGGACAGACCCCTACGAGCAGTACTTC. Encoded protein: CSVEGTDPYEQYF.

V and J are TRBV27 and TRBJ2-5; TRBD1 agrees at 11 bases. The junction had 4 bases not matched to a gene; V was cut back by 4 bases and J by 6 bases. This CDR3 contains 14 residues. Germline lookup yields CDR1 MNHEY and CDR2 SMNVEV (reference sequence). The CDR3 nucleotides read TGTGCCAGCAGTTCCGGACAGGGGGCAAAGACCCAGTACTTC. Its protein product is CASSSGQGAKTQYF.

This clone has only a few counts. CDR3 sequence (DNA): TGTGCCACGACAAAAAACACTGAAGCTTTCTTT. It specifies CATTKNTEAFF. This chain links TRBV28 with TRBJ1-1; D remains ambiguous. There are 11 residues in the CDR3. V lost 10 bases to trimming and J lost 2 bases, with 8 bases between them. Germline V gives CDR1 MDHEN, CDR2 SYDVKM.

The table lists this clone with a count of one. The chain has TRBV9 and TRBJ2-1; 9 bases are shared with TRBD2. With 1 base clipped from V and 5 bases from J, the junction kept 4 bases outside the gene matches. The CDR3 totals 15 residues. From germline, CDR1 is SGDLS and CDR2 YYNGEE. The CDR3 protein is CASSVNPSGDNEQFF. The CDR3 region has the DNA TGTGCCAGCAGCGTAAATCCTAGCGGGGACAATGAGCAGTTCTTC. Drawing the rest from reference TRBV9 and TRBJ2-1, the complete variable domain is DSGVTQTPKHLITATGQRVTLRCSPRSGDLSVYWYQQSLDQGLQFLIQYYNGEERAKGNILERFSAQQFPDLHSELNLSSLELGDSALYFCASSVNPSGDNEQFFGPGTRLTVL.

This rearrangement joins TRBV19 to TRBJ1-2; TRBD1 matches 7 bases. This CDR3 spans 15 amino acids. CDR1 LNHDA and CDR2 SQIVND come from the germline V gene (reference sequence). With V trimmed by 0 bases and J by 2 bases, 3 bases remained unmatched. Written as DNA, the CDR3 is TGTGCCAGTAGTATAGAGAGGGGGCGGAACTATGGCTACACCTTC. Protein product: CASSIERGRNYGYTF.

This clone has just one count. The chain couples TRBV6-5 to TRBJ1-5; D is perhaps TRBD1 (5 bases). This CDR3 is built from 12 residues. Germline V gives CDR1 MNHEY, CDR2 SVGAGI. Trimming took off 8 bases at V and 9 bases at J, with 14 bases between the two ends. The CDR3 bases are TGTGCCAGCGGACGGGTTCAGGGGCCCCAGCATTTT. It encodes CASGRVQGPQHF.

The V call is TRBV7-8, the J call TRBJ2-4; D is perhaps TRBD1 (6 bases). CDR3 length: 14 amino acids. Germline V gene data show CDR1 as SGHVS and CDR2 as FQNEAQ. V lost 3 bases and J 4 bases, leaving 10 bases between the germline ends. CDR3: CASSFRGSKNIQYF. CDR3 sequence (DNA): TGTGCCAGCAGCTTCAGGGGCTCAAAAAACATTCAGTACTTC.

V and J are TRBV6-5 and TRBJ2-1, with 7 bases fitting TRBD2. CDR1 is MNHEY and CDR2 is SVGAGI in the germline V gene. J was trimmed by 5 bases and V by 6 bases; bases with no gene match: 4. The CDR3 consists of 13 residues. The CDR3 region has the DNA TGTGCCAGCAGGGAGAGCGGGGACAATGAGCAGTTCTTC. Protein sequence: CASRESGDNEQFF.